This T cell receptor beta chain was recovered during a study of blood T cells in healthy people across ages. Study in general: About one barcoded beta molecule per two T cells was the capture yield of template switching.

A second 7 to 11 cycle PCR used barcoded and J-beta primers. All cDNA molecules were each tagged by a template-switch adaptor with 12 random nucleotides. TCRdb re-called the 5' RACE reads through MiXCR, storing one row per CDR3 protein. Among over 1.5 million distinct CDR3 sequences, around half were seen once, and the ten largest hold about 2.1%. Trimming took off 4 bases at V and 2 bases at J, with 14 bases between the two ends. Germline values: CDR1 SGHRS, CDR2 YFSETQ. The CDR3 totals 15 residues. The people who gave samples were healthy Caucasians from Russia, aged roughly 6 to 100. This chain connects TRBV5-1 to TRBJ2-3, with unresolved D. The material sequenced was blood. The receptor's source is a woman in her forties in good health. The CDR3 DNA reads as TGCGCCAGCAGCGTCCAACGGAGTTACACAGATACGCAGTATTTT. This codes for CASSVQRSYTDTQYF. The variable domain in full, with the rest retrieved from reference TRBV5-1 and TRBJ2-3, is KAGVTQTPRYLIKTRGQQVTLSCSPISGHRSVSWYQQTPGQGLQFLFEYFSETQRNKGNFPGRFSGRQFSNSRSEMNVSTLELGDSALYLCASSVQRSYTDTQYFGPGTRLTVL.